This TCR beta chain was identified in a study of blood T cell repertoires in COVID-19. This CDR3 is 16 amino acids long. J lost 11 bases, V lost 5 bases, and 9 bases had no gene match. Germline V CDR1 and CDR2: SGHTA, FQGNSA. TCRdb keeps only in-frame clones here, not all; method: immunoSEQ multiplex PCR. This sample has about half a million clones, with over 75% found just once. Sequencing input: peripheral blood. The TCR originated in a human donor in a cohort sampled during active COVID-19. The V gene is TRBV7-2, the J gene TRBJ2-1, with 16 bases fitting TRBD2. CDR3 DNA sequence: TGTGCCAGCAGCCCGGGACTAGCGGGAGGGGTTGGGAAGCAGTTCTTC. Amino acid sequence: CASSPGLAGGVGKQFF.